Following are 15 T cell receptor beta chains from one sample sequenced in a study of T cell repertoires in cytomegalovirus infection. TCRdb analysed the reads with MiXCR anew, one entry per CDR3 protein. The sample shows approximately 350,000 distinct CDR3 sequences, about 35% of them seen only once. No antigen has been identified for these receptors. The sample in question was cultured PBMCs, obtained from culture after CMV antigen stimulation. The receptors stem from a human donor in good health (CMV status not recorded). Some clones in this sample may be carry-over from other donors' samples.

This clonotype was counted a few times. This rearrangement joins TRBV7-8 to TRBJ1-4, with D perhaps TRBD1 (6 bases). The V gene lost 5 bases and the J gene lost 6 bases, with 16 bases spanning the gap. CDR3 length: 15 amino acids. Germline V gives CDR1 SGHVS, CDR2 FQNEAQ. CDR3: CASSQGDRFDEKLFF. The CDR3 bases are TGTGCCAGCAGCCAAGGTGACAGGTTCGATGAAAAACTGTTTTTT.

This clonotype has only a few counts. The chain has TRBV7-2 and TRBJ2-5; 8 bases are shared with TRBD1. Per the germline V gene, CDR1 is SGHTA and CDR2 is FQGNSA. Unmatched junction bases numbered 5, after V lost 0 bases and J lost 5 bases. The CDR3 is 15 amino acids. Here the CDR3 reads CASSLAGQGGETQYF. The CDR3 DNA reads TGTGCCAGCAGCTTAGCTGGACAGGGAGGCGAGACCCAGTACTTC. Supplemented by reference TRBV7-2 and TRBJ2-5, the full variable domain reads GAGVSQSPSNKVTEKGKDVELRCDPISGHTALYWYRQSLGQGLEFLIYFQGNSAPDKSGLPSDRFSAERTGGSVSTLTIQRTQQEDSAVYLCASSLAGQGGETQYFGPGTRLLVL.

This clonotype has only a few counts. The genes are TRBV7-8 and TRBJ1-5; 7 bases map to TRBD1. Germline CDR1 is SGHVS and CDR2 is FQNEAQ. This CDR3 contains 15 residues. Trimming at V came to 1 base and at J to 4 bases, leaving 4 bases not matched to a gene. CDR3 DNA: TGTGCCAGCAGCTTAGGTCCCAGGGGGAATCAGCCCCAGCATTTT. This encodes CASSLGPRGNQPQHF.

The CDR3 region has the DNA TGCAGTGCTTTTCGGACTAGCCAGCTTTGGACCCAGTACTTC. This encodes CSAFRTSQLWTQYF. The chain joins TRBV20-1 to TRBJ2-5; TRBD2 matches at 8 bases. V shed 5 bases and J 7 bases; nucleotides not matched to a gene: 12. Germline V gene lookup returns CDR1 DFQATT and CDR2 SNEGSKA (reference sequence). This CDR3 contains 14 residues.

A few counts support this clonotype. This chain uses TRBV27 with TRBJ2-1; D gene ambiguous. V was cut by 8 bases and J by 8 bases, with 7 bases left in between. CDR3 length: 10 residues. Germline assignment: CDR1 MNHEY and CDR2 SMNVEV (reference sequence). The CDR3, as DNA: TGTGCCAGCGGGCCCCATGAGCAGTTCTTC. Protein sequence: CASGPHEQFF.

J is TRBJ2-7 and V is TRBV6-8, with D possibly TRBD2 on 6 matching bases. The V and J ends lost 0 bases and 3 bases respectively, with 12 bases between them. The CDR3 sequence is 15 residues long. CDR1 MNHGY and CDR2 SAAAGT come from the germline V gene. The CDR3 reads CASSYSNGGGYEQYF. Written as DNA, the CDR3 is TGTGCCAGCAGTTACTCGAACGGGGGAGGCTACGAGCAGTACTTC.

The chain combines TRBV20-1 with TRBJ2-7; perhaps TRBD2 as D (5 bases). This CDR3 is built from 12 residues. Germline V gene data show CDR1 as DFQATT and CDR2 as SNEGSKA (reference sequence). The V gene lost 1 base and the J gene lost 6 bases, with 10 bases spanning the gap. CDR3 region: CSARVEGFEQYF. The CDR3 nucleotides are TGCAGTGCTAGAGTTGAGGGTTTCGAGCAGTACTTC.

The V call is TRBV27, the J call TRBJ1-2; possible D gene TRBD1, 5 bases. The CDR3 is 14 amino acids. V shed 6 bases and J shed 2 bases, with 13 bases lying between them. The germline gives CDR1 MNHEY, CDR2 SMNVEV (reference sequence). The CDR3 nucleotides are TGTGCCAGCAGAATGGGGGTGACCAACTATGGCTACACCTTC. This codes for CASRMGVTNYGYTF.

The V gene is TRBV20-1, the J gene TRBJ2-6, with D hard to call. The V gene's germline CDR1 is DFQATT and CDR2 SNEGSKA (reference sequence). V was shortened by 5 bases and J by 1 base, with 3 bases between the two germline ends. This CDR3 region has 12 residues. The DNA of the CDR3 is TGCAGTGCTTTATCTGGGGCCAACGTCCTGACTTTC. It codes for CSALSGANVLTF.

The V call is TRBV19, the J call TRBJ2-1; 9 bases match TRBD2. CDR3 length: 15 amino acids. Germline assignment: CDR1 LNHDA and CDR2 SQIVND (reference sequence). V lost 4 bases to trimming and J lost 4 bases; unmatched junction nucleotides: 5. CDR3 sequence (DNA): TGTGCCAGTAGTAGTATAGCGGGAGTGTACAATGAGCAGTTCTTC. Its protein is CASSSIAGVYNEQFF.

The V and J genes are TRBV15 and TRBJ1-5; 9 bases fit TRBD1. Germline V gene sequence: CDR1 LNHNV, CDR2 YYDKDF (reference sequence). Losses at the gene ends were 1 base for V and 5 bases for J; bases not matched to a gene: 3. The CDR3 is 15 residues long. The CDR3 loop is CATSRGDREDQPQHF. CDR3 nucleotide sequence: TGTGCCACCAGCAGAGGGGACAGGGAAGATCAGCCCCAGCATTTT.

This clonotype was counted a few times. The chain combines TRBV24-1 with TRBJ1-6; D not certain. The ends were cut back, 4 bases at V and 1 base at J, with 4 bases in the middle. The CDR3 sequence is 14 residues long. From germline, CDR1 is KGHDR and CDR2 SFDVKD. The CDR3 sequence is CATSDGSYNSPLHF. The CDR3 DNA reads TGTGCCACCAGTGACGGATCCTATAATTCACCCCTCCACTTT.

This clonotype was found a few times. The V and J genes are TRBV6-2 or TRBV6-3 and TRBJ1-5, with D hard to call. V lost 0 bases, J lost 3 bases, and 12 bases lay in between. The CDR3 spans 16 residues. Per the germline V gene, CDR1 is MNHEY and CDR2 is SVGEGT. The CDR3: CASSYSLQFANQPQHF. DNA of the CDR3: TGTGCCAGCAGTTACTCCTTGCAGTTCGCCAATCAGCCCCAGCATTTT.

The V call is TRBV6-5, the J call TRBJ2-1, with 11 nucleotides matching TRBD2. CDR1 MNHEY and CDR2 SVGAGI come from the germline V gene. Trimming removed 0 bases from V and 8 bases from J; junction bases left unmatched: 9. The length of the CDR3 is 17 residues. This chain's CDR3 is CASSYSSTSGSSHEQFF. For the CDR3, the DNA is TGTGCCAGCAGTTACTCGTCAACTAGCGGGAGTAGCCATGAGCAGTTCTTC.

This clonotype was counted at least ten times. CDR3 DNA sequence: TGCGCCAGCAGCCCTATTCTAATCGGGACGGGGAACACTGAAGCTTTCTTT. It specifies CASSPILIGTGNTEAFF. This rearrangement joins TRBV4-1 to TRBJ1-1; D is perhaps TRBD1 (5 bases). The length of the CDR3 is 17 residues. Germline V lookup: CDR1 MGHRA, CDR2 YSYEKL. Trimming left V 4 bases short and J 1 base short, with 19 bases between.